Below are 18 T cell receptor beta chains sequenced from a single sample in a study of T cells in Graves' hyperthyroidism and ophthalmopathy (dated by TCRdb to between 2019 and 2020). Library method: multiplex PCR. Sequencing used an Illumina HiSeq 2000. Amplification of TCR beta CDR3 regions was carried out from RNA transcripts. The TCR CDR3 was subjected to a first round of RT-PCR using the HTBI primer set and the Qiagen OneStep RT-PCR kit. TCRdb reprocessing: public reads trimmed at Q25 with fastp, clones called with MiXCR, in-frame beta chains kept. Entries that share a CDR3 protein sequence are merged under the most common genes and DNA. Counted in this sample were about 500,000 distinct CDR3 sequences; roughly a sixth of them appeared once. The top ten clones comprise 25% to 30% of the sample. Sequenced material: blood. The receptors originated from a woman in her twenties or thirties with Graves' ophthalmopathy.

Worth noting for this clonotype: A much bigger clone sits one base away, suggesting this may be a read error. The chain carries TRBV4-3 and TRBJ2-7; possible D gene TRBD2, 6 bases. The germline V gene encodes CDR1 LGHNA and CDR2 YSLEER. The CDR3 contains 15 residues. The DNA for the CDR3 is TGCGCCGGCAGCCAAGTCAAACTAGCAGCCTACGAGCAGTACTTC. It translates to CAGSQVKLAAYEQYF.

In this sample, this clonotype turned up a few times. Here the CDR3 DNA reads TGTGCCAGCAGCTTCGAGGGAAGAACTGAAGCTTTCTTT. It codes for CASSFEGRTEAFF. V gene TRBV7-9 combines with J gene TRBJ1-1; no clear D gene. Germline V gives CDR1 SEHNR, CDR2 FQNEAQ (reference sequence). This CDR3 has 13 amino acids. V shed 3 bases and J shed 5 bases, with 10 bases lying between them.

This clonotype was counted many times. The chain carries TRBV20-1 and TRBJ2-5, with TRBD2 identical over 7 bases. V lost 3 bases to trimming and J lost 1 base; unmatched junction nucleotides: 5. Germline values: CDR1 DFQATT, CDR2 SNEGSKA (reference sequence). The CDR3 has 14 amino acids. As DNA, the CDR3 is TGCAGTGCTAGGGTTAGCGGGCGCCAAGAGACCCAGTACTTC. It yields the protein CSARVSGRQETQYF.

The chain carries TRBV19 and TRBJ2-1; D is possibly TRBD1 or TRBD2 (6 bases each). Germline CDR1 and CDR2: LNHDA and SQIVND (reference sequence). This CDR3 region has 14 residues. V lost 4 bases to trimming and J lost 6 bases, with 13 bases between them. CDR3 protein: CASSRAGTPNEQFF. Here the CDR3 DNA reads TGTGCCAGTAGTAGGGCGGGGACACCCAATGAGCAGTTCTTC.

This clonotype was observed many times. The V and J genes are TRBV28 and TRBJ2-7, with TRBD1 matching 7 bases. CDR3 length equals 15 residues. V lost 3 bases and J lost 8; bases outside the gene matches: 13. Germline lookup yields CDR1 MDHEN and CDR2 SYDVKM. The CDR3 is CASSFTSPGGGKQYF. The DNA for the CDR3 is TGTGCCAGCAGTTTCACAAGCCCAGGGGGTGGGAAGCAGTACTTC.

This clonotype was seen ten or more times. V is TRBV3-1 and J is TRBJ2-1; TRBD2 agrees at 8 bases. The V gene end was trimmed by 1 base and the J gene end by 4 bases; junction bases not matched to a gene: 6. The CDR3 is 16 amino acids. CDR1 and CDR2 from the germline V gene are LGHDT and YNNKEL (reference sequence). The CDR3 sequence: CASSQGRAGVYNEQFF. Here the CDR3 DNA reads TGTGCCAGCAGCCAAGGTAGAGCGGGGGTATACAATGAGCAGTTCTTC.

This clonotype was seen repeatedly, ten times or more. The junction departs from germline at one end; a sequencing error may be responsible. This rearrangement joins TRBV12-3 or TRBV12-4 to TRBJ1-1, with D uncertain. The CDR3 has 14 residues. CDR3 sequence: CTSSLVQPNTEAFF. CDR3 DNA: TGTACCAGCAGTTTAGTACAGCCGAACACTGAAGCTTTCTTT.

In its sample, this clonotype was seen once. A clone one base away is much larger, so this may be a read error. The missing conserved phenylalanine or tryptophan at the end of this CDR3 makes a read error likely. The chain recombines TRBV29-1 with TRBJ2-5; TRBD2 agrees at 16 bases. With 6 bases clipped from V and 2 bases from J, the junction kept 9 bases outside the gene matches. Germline values: CDR1 SQVTM, CDR2 ANQGSEA. The CDR3 sequence is 17 residues long. CDR3 sequence reads: CSVGGTSGRAEQETQYL. The CDR3 coding sequence is TGCAGCGTCGGCGGGACTAGCGGGAGGGCCGAACAAGAGACCCAGTACCTC.

Regarding this clonotype: A read error is possible here, since a much larger clone lies one base away. This sequence joins TRBV5-1 and TRBJ2-1, with TRBD2 identical over 7 bases. The DNA end lines up better with TRBJ2-7; the J call may be wrong. CDR3 length: 15 amino acids. Germline values: CDR1 SGHRS, CDR2 YFSETQ. The CDR3 here is CASSEGTAGYNEQYF. CDR3 nucleotide sequence: TGCGCCAGCAGCGAGGGAACAGCGGGATACAATGAGCAGTACTTC.

This clonotype was detected only a few times. A much larger clone differs from this one at a single base, so this may be a read error. The V and J genes are TRBV20-1 and TRBJ2-5, with D perhaps assigned TRBD1 or TRBD2 (5 bases each). The CDR3 length is 12 residues. CDR1 DFQATT and CDR2 SNEGSKA come from the germline V gene (reference sequence). In DNA, the CDR3 is TGCAATGCTAGTGGGGGAATTGAGACCCAGTACTTC. This translates into CNASGGIETQYF.

The genes are TRBV29-1 and TRBJ2-3; 7 nucleotides align to TRBD1. V dropped 2 bases and J dropped 7; count of bases not matched to a gene: 3. The CDR3 extends over 12 amino acids. The germline V gene has CDR1 SQVTM and CDR2 ANQGSEA. CDR3 coding DNA: TGCAGCGTTGAATGGGACAGCTATACGCAGTATTTT. It codes for CSVEWDSYTQYF.

This clonotype was observed a handful of times. This chain links TRBV11-2 with TRBJ2-5; D gene unclear. V was shortened by 7 bases and J by 13 bases, with 16 bases between the two germline ends. The CDR3 is 11 residues long. CDR1 SGHAT and CDR2 FQNNGV come from the germline V gene. The CDR3 here is CASTKVGSPYF. CDR3 coding DNA: TGTGCCAGCACAAAGGTGGGCTCTCCGTACTTC. The full variable domain, completed using reference TRBV11-2 and TRBJ2-5, is EAGVAQSPRYKIIEKRQSVAFWCNPISGHATLYWYQQILGQGPKLLIQFQNNGVVDDSQLPKDRFSAERLKGVDSTLKIQPAKLEDSAVYLCASTKVGSPYFGPGTRLLVL.

The genes are TRBV9 and TRBJ2-2; 8 positions agree with TRBD2. This CDR3 region has 13 residues. V lost 6 bases and J lost 7; bases outside the gene matches: 5. Germline CDR1 and CDR2: SGDLS and YYNGEE. CDR3 bases: TGTGCCAGCAACACGGGAGGGAGCGGGGAGCTGTTTTTT. Translation: CASNTGGSGELFF.

This clonotype was counted ten times or more. CDR3 residues: CSARGLAGVYNEQYF. CDR3 nucleotides: TGCAGTGCTAGGGGACTAGCGGGAGTCTATAACGAGCAGTACTTC. The rearrangement links TRBV20-1 to TRBJ2-7; TRBD2 aligns across 14 bases. V dropped 3 bases and J dropped 5; count of bases not matched to a gene: 6. The CDR3 extends over 15 amino acids. Germline CDR1 reads DFQATT; CDR2 reads SNEGSKA (reference sequence).

The chain carries TRBV27 and TRBJ2-3; D perhaps matches TRBD1 (5 bases). V lost 3 bases and J 1 base, leaving 11 bases between the germline ends. CDR1 and CDR2 (germline): MNHEY, SMNVEV (reference sequence). The CDR3 runs to 15 residues. In DNA form, the CDR3 reads TGTGCCAGCAGTTTTCTGCAGGGTGGCACAGATACGCAGTATTTT. Its protein is CASSFLQGGTDTQYF.

This clonotype was counted only a few times. The chain has TRBV6-2 or TRBV6-3 and TRBJ2-3, with 7 bases that match TRBD2. Germline V CDR1 and CDR2: MNHEY, SVGEGT. With 2 bases clipped from V and 5 bases from J, the junction kept 10 bases outside the gene matches. CDR3 length equals 16 residues. CDR3 amino acids: CASSYPGAGVGDTQYF. The CDR3 nucleotides are TGTGCCAGCAGTTACCCCGGGGCGGGAGTCGGAGATACGCAGTATTTT.

The rearrangement uses TRBV14 and TRBJ2-1; TRBD2 agrees at 7 bases. Germline V gene sequence: CDR1 SGHDN, CDR2 FVKESK. V was clipped by 0 bases and J by 7 bases; unmatched bases: 9. This CDR3 comprises 16 residues. The DNA for the CDR3 is TGTGCCAGCAGCCAAGACCACCGGGACTACAATAATGAGCAGTTCTTC. Translated: CASSQDHRDYNNEQFF.

V and J are TRBV5-1 and TRBJ1-1; D is unresolved. This CDR3 spans 14 amino acids. Germline V CDR1 and CDR2: SGHRS, YFSETQ. V was clipped by 0 bases and J by 1 base, with 7 bases between them. CDR3 protein: CASSLEPSNTEAFF. In DNA form, the CDR3 reads TGCGCCAGCAGCTTGGAGCCTTCGAACACTGAAGCTTTCTTT.